Each of the 19 T cell receptor beta chains below was sequenced from the same sample in a study of T cells in Graves' hyperthyroidism and ophthalmopathy. Using RNA transcripts as the source, TCR beta CDR3 regions were amplified. The study used the HTBI primer set for a first-round RT-PCR of the TCR CDR3. TCRdb analysed the multiplex PCR reads with MiXCR anew, one entry per CDR3 protein. The profile shows hundreds of thousands of distinct CDR3 sequences, around 16% of them singletons. The sequenced sample was blood. Every receptor here comes from a woman aged 35 to 49 with Graves' ophthalmopathy.

Of note for this clonotype: The conserved phenylalanine or tryptophan normally closing the CDR3 is absent here, so this likely arose from a read error. The V and J genes are TRBV11-2 and TRBJ1-2, with 7 bases identical to TRBD1. The germline V gene has CDR1 SGHAT and CDR2 FQNNGV. This CDR3 spans 13 amino acids. J lost 2 bases, V lost 5 bases, and 2 bases had no gene match. The CDR3 nucleotides read TGTGCCAGCAGCCTGGACAGGAACTATGGCTACACCCTC. This sequence encodes CASSLDRNYGYTL.

The CDR3 spells CASSLEVGREAFF. CDR3 nucleotides: TGTGCCAGCAGTTTAGAAGTGGGGCGTGAAGCTTTCTTT. The V and J genes are TRBV28 and TRBJ1-1; D possibly corresponds to TRBD1 (5 bases). The CDR3 spans 13 residues. CDR1 MDHEN and CDR2 SYDVKM come from the germline V gene. V lost 2 bases, J lost 7 bases, and 11 bases lay in between.

This clonotype was seen ten or more times. The chain links TRBV6-5 to TRBJ1-6; 8 positions agree with TRBD1. The CDR3 contains 18 residues. J lost 6 bases, V lost 1 base, and 11 bases had no gene match. Germline V gene sequence: CDR1 MNHEY, CDR2 SVGAGI. Here the CDR3 DNA reads TGTGCCAGCAGTTACTACGGACAGGGCAGGGGTGCTAATTCACCCCTCCACTTT. Translation: CASSYYGQGRGANSPLHF.

This clonotype was seen many times. This rearrangement joins TRBV5-5 to TRBJ2-5; D uncertain. V was pared by 0 bases and J by 3 bases, with 9 bases between. Germline CDR1 is SGHKS and CDR2 is YYEKEE (reference sequence). This CDR3 spans 14 amino acids. The CDR3 nucleotides read TGTGCCAGCAGCTTGGATGGACGGGAAGAGACCCAGTACTTC. Translation: CASSLDGREETQYF.

The gene calls are TRBV12-5 and TRBJ1-2; the match to TRBD1 covers 7 bases. The CDR3 is 14 amino acids. Germline V gives CDR1 LGHNT, CDR2 FRNRAP. Unmatched junction bases numbered 5, after V lost 3 bases and J lost 4 bases. CDR3 bases: TGTGCTAGTGGTTTCGGTGCAGGGGGCTATGGCTACACCTTC. Translating it yields CASGFGAGGYGYTF.

This clonotype has just a few counts. The chain links TRBV7-9 to TRBJ2-2, with a possible D match to TRBD1 (5 bases). The germline V and J ends were trimmed by 3 bases and 6 bases, with 11 bases remaining between them. The CDR3 loop spans 14 amino acids. Per germline, CDR1 SEHNR and CDR2 FQNEAQ (reference sequence). CDR3 residues: CASSFGRVSGELFF. The CDR3 nucleotides are TGTGCCAGCAGCTTTGGCAGGGTTTCCGGGGAGCTGTTTTTT.

This clonotype has at least ten counts. The chain has TRBV20-1 and TRBJ2-3; 9 bases agree with TRBD2. Germline-derived CDR1 and CDR2 are DFQATT and SNEGSKA (reference sequence). The junction had 4 bases not matched to a gene; V was cut back by 1 base and J by 2 bases. This CDR3 is built from 15 residues. In DNA, the CDR3 is TGCAGTGCTAGAGCCTTAGCGGGAGCCACAGATACGCAGTATTTT. It translates to CSARALAGATDTQYF.

At least ten counts were recorded for this clonotype. This chain uses TRBV12-3 or TRBV12-4 with TRBJ1-2; 9 bases align to TRBD1. The V gene end was trimmed by 6 bases and the J gene end by 4 bases; junction bases not matched to a gene: 6. The CDR3 spans 14 residues. CDR3 loop: CASSSTGGRYGYTF. CDR3 nucleotide sequence: TGTGCCAGCAGCTCAACAGGGGGCCGCTATGGCTACACCTTC.

In its sample, this clonotype was seen many times. The chain employs TRBV30 and TRBJ1-1, with D tentatively TRBD1 (6 bases). The ends were cut back, 3 bases at V and 4 bases at J, with 9 bases in the middle. The germline V gene has CDR1 GTSNPN and CDR2 SVGIG (reference sequence). This CDR3 is 12 amino acids long. The CDR3 region has the DNA TGTGCCTGGAGGGACAGTAGCACTGAAGCTTTCTTT. It codes for CAWRDSSTEAFF.

The count of this clonotype is one. The V call is TRBV12-3 or TRBV12-4, the J call TRBJ2-6, with D possibly being TRBD1 (6 bases). The CDR3 runs to 11 residues. Trimming shortened V by 8 bases and J by 19 bases, and 18 bases separated the two germline ends. The CDR3 DNA follows: TGTGCCAGCGGGATACGAAGGGACACCACTTTC. Its translation: CASGIRRDTTF.

This clonotype was recorded a few times. V and J are TRBV24-1 and TRBJ2-1; 8 bases are shared with TRBD1. The CDR3 sequence is 17 residues long. After removal of 4 bases from V and 1 base from J, the junction contained 8 bases not matched to a gene. Germline V gene sequence: CDR1 KGHDR, CDR2 SFDVKD. CDR3 sequence reads: CATSDPGGRFSYNEQFF. For the CDR3, the DNA is TGTGCCACCAGTGACCCAGGGGGCCGTTTTTCCTACAATGAGCAGTTCTTC.

This clonotype was counted at least ten times. Here the CDR3 DNA reads TGTGCCAGCAGGCCGACAGGGGTGCGGGGTTACAATGAGCAGTTCTTC. This translates into CASRPTGVRGYNEQFF. The V and J genes are TRBV27 and TRBJ2-1, with TRBD1 matching over 8 bases. This CDR3 has 16 amino acids. Germline V gene data show CDR1 as MNHEY and CDR2 as SMNVEV (reference sequence). After removal of 6 bases from V and 4 bases from J, the junction contained 11 bases not matched to a gene.

This clonotype was seen a few times. This rearrangement joins TRBV7-9 to TRBJ2-1, with 11 bases identical to TRBD2. Germline V gives CDR1 SEHNR, CDR2 FQNEAQ (reference sequence). V was clipped by 5 bases and J by 4 bases; unmatched bases: 10. The CDR3 totals 17 residues. As DNA, the CDR3 is TGTGCCAGCAGCACAACTAGCGGGGGACTAATATACAATGAGCAGTTCTTC. Translated, it gives CASSTTSGGLIYNEQFF.

This clonotype was observed a handful of times. The chain recombines TRBV28 with TRBJ1-2; 12 bases line up with TRBD1. Germline trimming cut 8 bases from V and 4 bases from J; bases unmatched to any gene: 8. This CDR3 has 15 amino acids. The germline CDR1 and CDR2 sequences are MDHEN and SYDVKM. The CDR3 DNA is TGTGCCAGCCATGGGACAGGGGGCATAGGCTATGGCTACACCTTC. It encodes CASHGTGGIGYGYTF.

This clonotype was counted at least ten times. The chain combines TRBV11-2 with TRBJ2-1, with 7 positions matching TRBD2. CDR3 length: 16 residues. Germline V gives CDR1 SGHAT, CDR2 FQNNGV. Trimming at V came to 7 bases and at J to 0 bases, leaving 9 bases not matched to a gene. Here the CDR3 DNA reads TGTGCCAGCACCTTTATGGGGGGGAGCTCCTACAATGAGCAGTTCTTC. Translation: CASTFMGGSSYNEQFF.

This clonotype was recorded a few times. The genes are TRBV28 and TRBJ1-6; 8 bases are a match to TRBD1. The trim removed 6 bases at V and 4 bases at J, leaving 14 bases unmatched. The CDR3 spans 18 residues. Germline V lookup: CDR1 MDHEN, CDR2 SYDVKM. In DNA form, the CDR3 reads TGTGCCAGCAGCCACCTGAGGGGGCAGGGGGCATATAATTCACCCCTCCACTTT. Its protein product is CASSHLRGQGAYNSPLHF.

This clonotype was recorded many times. V usage is TRBV2 and J usage is TRBJ2-1; 8 positions match TRBD2. V shed 1 base, J shed 8 bases, and the junction held 7 bases outside the gene matches. The CDR3 contains 15 residues. Germline-derived CDR1 and CDR2 are SNHLY and FYNNEI. DNA for the CDR3: TGTGCCAGCAGTGAAGGTGGCGGGGGGTTCGATGAGCAGTTCTTC. This sequence encodes CASSEGGGGFDEQFF. Supplemented by reference TRBV2 and TRBJ2-1, the full variable domain reads EPEVTQTPSHQVTQMGQEVILRCVPISNHLYFYWYRQILGQKVEFLVSFYNNEISEKSEIFDDQFSVERPDGSNFTLKIRSTKLEDSAMYFCASSEGGGGFDEQFFGPGTRLTVL.

This clonotype was observed a handful of times. J is TRBJ2-3 and V is TRBV6-1; TRBD1 agrees at 10 bases. With V trimmed by 2 bases and J by 1 base, 12 bases remained unmatched. Germline V gene data show CDR1 as MNHNS and CDR2 as SASEGT. The length of the CDR3 is 19 residues. In nucleotides, the CDR3 is TGTGCCAGCAGTGAAATGGGAGGGGGCGGGACAGGGGGCACAGATACGCAGTATTTT. This translates into CASSEMGGGGTGGTDTQYF.

The chain uses TRBV5-1 and TRBJ1-5, with 7 positions matching TRBD1. The CDR3 is 14 residues long. The germline V gene has CDR1 SGHRS and CDR2 YFSETQ. Trimming cost V 4 bases and J 7 bases; bases outside gene matches: 8. The CDR3 protein is CASSPGQAGQPQHF. The CDR3 nucleotides are TGCGCCAGCAGCCCCGGACAGGCTGGACAGCCCCAGCATTTT.